This TCR beta chain was sequenced during a study of OX40 agonist ivuxolimab in advanced cancers. V was trimmed by 4 bases and J by 0 bases, leaving 10 bases between them. This CDR3 region has 15 residues. The germline V gene encodes CDR1 MNHEY and CDR2 SMNVEV (reference sequence). Sequencing was performed with immunoSEQ multiplex PCR; in TCRdb, only in-frame clones are kept and a portion is missing. The profile covers tens of thousands of clones, with about 90% appearing a single time and less than 20% taken by the ten largest. The TCR comes from an adult with an advanced solid tumor such as melanoma, head and neck, liver or kidney cancer. Sequences were derived from CD4+ or CD8+ T cells sorted from blood, sampled in a trial of the OX40 agonist ivuxolimab. The V gene is TRBV27, the J gene TRBJ2-1; possible D gene TRBD1, 5 bases. DNA for the CDR3: TGTGCCAGCAGTTCAGGGTTTTCCTCCTACAATGAGCAGTTCTTC. Its translation: CASSSGFSSYNEQFF.